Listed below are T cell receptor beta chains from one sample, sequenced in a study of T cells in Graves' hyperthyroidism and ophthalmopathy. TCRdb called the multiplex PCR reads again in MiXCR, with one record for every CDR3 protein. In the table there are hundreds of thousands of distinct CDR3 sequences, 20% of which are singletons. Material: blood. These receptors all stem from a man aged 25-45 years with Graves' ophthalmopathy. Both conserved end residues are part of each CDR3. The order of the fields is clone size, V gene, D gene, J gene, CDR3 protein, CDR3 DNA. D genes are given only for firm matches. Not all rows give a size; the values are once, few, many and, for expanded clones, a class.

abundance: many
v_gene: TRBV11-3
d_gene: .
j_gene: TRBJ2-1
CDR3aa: CASSLEKGRYEQFF
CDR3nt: TGTGCCAGCAGCTTAGAGAAAGGAAGATATGAGCAGTTCTTC

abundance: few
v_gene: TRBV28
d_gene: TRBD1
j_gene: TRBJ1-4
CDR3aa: CASSHGQGNEKLFF
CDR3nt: TGTGCCAGCAGCCATGGACAGGGAAATGAAAAACTGTTTTTT

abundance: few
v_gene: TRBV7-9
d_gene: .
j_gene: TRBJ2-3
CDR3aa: CASSKPWGETDTQYF
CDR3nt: TGTGCCAGCAGCAAACCGTGGGGGGAGACAGATACGCAGTATTTT

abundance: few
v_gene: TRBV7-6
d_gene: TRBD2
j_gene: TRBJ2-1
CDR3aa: CASSISGRAGDEQFF
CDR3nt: TGTGCCAGCAGCATTAGCGGGAGGGCCGGCGATGAGCAGTTCTTC

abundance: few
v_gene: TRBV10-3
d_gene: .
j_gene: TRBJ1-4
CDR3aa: CAISEGGDEKLFF
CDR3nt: TGTGCCATCAGTGAGGGCGGGGATGAAAAACTGTTTTTT

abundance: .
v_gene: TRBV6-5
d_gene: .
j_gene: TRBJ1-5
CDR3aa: CASSYSFGSNQPQHF
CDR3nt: TGTGCCAGCAGTTACTCTTTTGGTAGCAATCAGCCCCAGCATTTT

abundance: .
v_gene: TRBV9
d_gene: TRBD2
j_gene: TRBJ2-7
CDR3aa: CASSVGGVAGAYEQYF
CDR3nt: TGTGCCAGCAGCGTAGGGGGAGTAGCGGGAGCCTACGAGCAGTACTTC

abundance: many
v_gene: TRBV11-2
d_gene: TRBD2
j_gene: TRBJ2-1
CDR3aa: CASSPRSGGGYNEQFF
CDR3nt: TGTGCCAGCAGCCCCCGTAGCGGGGGGGGCTACAATGAGCAGTTCTTC

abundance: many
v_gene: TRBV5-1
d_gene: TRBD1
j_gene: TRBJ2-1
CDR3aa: CASSGGQSYNEQFF
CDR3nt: TGCGCCAGCAGCGGGGGACAGTCCTACAATGAGCAGTTCTTC

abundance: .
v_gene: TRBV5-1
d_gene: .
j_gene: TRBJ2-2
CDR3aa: CASSFRDGNTGELFF
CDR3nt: TGCGCCAGCAGCTTCCGGGACGGTAACACCGGGGAGCTGTTTTTT

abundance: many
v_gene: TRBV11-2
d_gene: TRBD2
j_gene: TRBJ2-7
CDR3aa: CASSNQGVAGGREQYF
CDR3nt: TGTGCCAGCAGCAACCAGGGGGTAGCGGGAGGACGGGAGCAGTACTTC

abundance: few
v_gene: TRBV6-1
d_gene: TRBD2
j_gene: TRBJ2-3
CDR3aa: CASSRKAGGPDTQYF
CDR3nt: TGTGCCAGCAGTCGGAAAGCGGGAGGGCCAGATACGCAGTATTTT

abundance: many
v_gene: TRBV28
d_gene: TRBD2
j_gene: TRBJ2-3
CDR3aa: CASSSGGRAWRTDTQYF
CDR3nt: TGTGCCAGCAGCTCCGGCGGGAGGGCCTGGCGCACAGATACGCAGTATTTT

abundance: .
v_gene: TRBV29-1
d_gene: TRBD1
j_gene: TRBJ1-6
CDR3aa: CSVMDRADSPLHF
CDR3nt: TGCAGCGTCATGGACAGGGCTGATTCACCCCTCCACTTT

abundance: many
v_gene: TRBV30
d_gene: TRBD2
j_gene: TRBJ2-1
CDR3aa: CAYASGSPDEQFF
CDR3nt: TGTGCCTATGCTAGCGGGAGTCCCGATGAGCAGTTCTTC

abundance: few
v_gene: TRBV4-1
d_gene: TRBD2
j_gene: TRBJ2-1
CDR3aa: CASTTKIPGTSGILREQFF
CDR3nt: TGCGCCAGCACCACCAAGATACCCGGGACTAGCGGGATTTTACGAGAGCAGTTCTTC

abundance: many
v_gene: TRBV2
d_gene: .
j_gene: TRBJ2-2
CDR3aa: CASSESGQGSEHTGELFF
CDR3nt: TGTGCCAGCAGTGAATCGGGACAAGGGTCGGAGCACACCGGGGAGCTGTTTTTT

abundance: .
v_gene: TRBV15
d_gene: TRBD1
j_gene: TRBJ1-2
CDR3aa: CATSRGRGRDYGYTF
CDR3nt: TGTGCCACCAGCAGAGGAAGGGGGCGCGACTATGGCTACACCTTC

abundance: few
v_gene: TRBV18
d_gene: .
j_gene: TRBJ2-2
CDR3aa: CASSPLTGLTNTGELFF
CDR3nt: TGTGCCAGCTCACCGCTAACAGGGCTCACGAACACCGGGGAGCTGTTTTTT

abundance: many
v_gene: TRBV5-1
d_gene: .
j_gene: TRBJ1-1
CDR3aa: CASSPAQNTEAFF
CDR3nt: TGCGCCAGCAGCCCCGCACAGAACACTGAAGCTTTCTTT

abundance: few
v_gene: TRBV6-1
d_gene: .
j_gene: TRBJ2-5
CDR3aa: CASSYGSLQETQYF
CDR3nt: TGTGCCAGCAGTTATGGTTCCCTTCAAGAGACCCAGTACTTC

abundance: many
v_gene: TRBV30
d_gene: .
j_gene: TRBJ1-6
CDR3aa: CAWSVHGGNSPLHF
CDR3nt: TGTGCCTGGAGTGTACACGGGGGCAATTCACCCCTCCACTTT

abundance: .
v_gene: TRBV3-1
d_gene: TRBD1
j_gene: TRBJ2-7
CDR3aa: CANSQRDRGLWEQYF
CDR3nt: TGTGCCAACAGCCAGAGGGACAGGGGACTGTGGGAGCAGTACTTC

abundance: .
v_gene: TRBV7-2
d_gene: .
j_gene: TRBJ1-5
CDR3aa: CASSLTVLAGSRQPQHF
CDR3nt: TGTGCCAGCAGCTTGACAGTTTTGGCAGGATCACGTCAGCCCCAGCATTTT

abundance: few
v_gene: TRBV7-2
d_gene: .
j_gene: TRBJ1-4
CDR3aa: CASSLGGQVNEKLFF
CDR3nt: TGTGCCAGCAGCTTAGGGGGGCAGGTTAATGAAAAACTGTTTTTT

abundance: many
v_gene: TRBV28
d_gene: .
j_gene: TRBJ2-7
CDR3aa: CASRSTGSSYEQYF
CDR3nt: TGTGCCAGCAGATCCACGGGTTCTTCCTACGAGCAGTACTTC

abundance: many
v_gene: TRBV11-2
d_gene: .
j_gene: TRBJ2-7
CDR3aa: CASSLVGELYEQYF
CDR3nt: TGTGCCAGCAGCTTAGTAGGGGAACTCTACGAGCAGTACTTC

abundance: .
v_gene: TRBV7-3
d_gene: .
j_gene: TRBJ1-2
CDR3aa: CASSLNPGKCPVNYGYTF
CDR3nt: TGTGCCAGCAGCTTAAACCCAGGGAAGTGTCCCGTTAACTATGGCTACACCTTC

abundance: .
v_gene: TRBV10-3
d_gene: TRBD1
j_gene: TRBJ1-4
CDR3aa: CASSYHPGQGDEKLFF
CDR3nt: TGTGCCAGCAGTTATCATCCGGGACAGGGAGATGAAAAACTGTTTTTT

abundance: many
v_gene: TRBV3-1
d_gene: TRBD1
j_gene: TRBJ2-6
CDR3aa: CASSPDRAGANVLTF
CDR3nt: TGTGCCAGCAGCCCAGACAGGGCTGGGGCCAACGTCCTGACTTTC

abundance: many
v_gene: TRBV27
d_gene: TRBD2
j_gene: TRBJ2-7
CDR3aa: CASSQLAGGNYEQYF
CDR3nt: TGTGCCAGCAGCCAACTAGCGGGGGGAAACTACGAGCAGTACTTC

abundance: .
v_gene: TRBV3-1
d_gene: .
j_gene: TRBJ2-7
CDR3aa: CASRRAGDRTYEQYF
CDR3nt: TGTGCCAGCAGACGAGCGGGGGACAGGACGTACGAGCAGTACTTC

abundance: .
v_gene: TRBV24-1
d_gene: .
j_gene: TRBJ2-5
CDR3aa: CATSELSGETQYF
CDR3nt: TGTGCCACCAGTGAGTTGAGTGGGGAGACCCAGTACTTC

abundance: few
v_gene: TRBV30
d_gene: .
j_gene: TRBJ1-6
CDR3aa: CAWSPGQPLHNSPLHF
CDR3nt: TGTGCCTGGAGTCCTGGACAGCCCTTACACAATTCACCCCTCCACTTT

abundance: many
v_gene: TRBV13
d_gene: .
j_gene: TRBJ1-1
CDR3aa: CASSLGPGLNTEAFF
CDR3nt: TGTGCCAGCAGCTTAGGCCCCGGACTGAACACTGAAGCTTTCTTT

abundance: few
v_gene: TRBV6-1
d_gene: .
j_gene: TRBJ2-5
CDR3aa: CASSTTTAETQYF
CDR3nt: TGTGCCAGCAGTACGACAACAGCAGAGACCCAGTACTTC

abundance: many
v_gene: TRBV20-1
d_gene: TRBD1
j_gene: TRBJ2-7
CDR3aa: CSVNRGQMTYEQYF
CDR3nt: TGCAGTGTAAATCGGGGACAGATGACCTACGAGCAGTACTTC

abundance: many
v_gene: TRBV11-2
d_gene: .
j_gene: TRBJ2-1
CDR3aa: CASSSYPRENDEQFF
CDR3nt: TGTGCCAGCAGCTCGTACCCACGGGAGAATGATGAGCAGTTCTTC

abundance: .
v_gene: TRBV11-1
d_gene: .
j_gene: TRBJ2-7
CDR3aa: CASSPYWQPYEQYF
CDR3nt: TGTGCCAGCAGCCCTTATTGGCAGCCCTACGAGCAGTACTTC

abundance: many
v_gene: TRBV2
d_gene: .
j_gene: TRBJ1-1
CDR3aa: CASSEGREAFF
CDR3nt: TGTGCCAGCAGTGAAGGCAGAGAAGCTTTCTTT

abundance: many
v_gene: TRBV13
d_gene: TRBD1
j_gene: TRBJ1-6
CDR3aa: CASSLGGQGASNSPLHF
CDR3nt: TGTGCCAGCAGCTTAGGGGGACAGGGGGCGAGTAATTCACCCCTCCACTTT

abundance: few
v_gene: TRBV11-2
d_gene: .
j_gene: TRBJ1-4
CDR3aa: CASSSSTDYGEKLFF
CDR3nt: TGTGCCAGCAGCTCATCGACCGACTACGGTGAAAAACTGTTTTTT

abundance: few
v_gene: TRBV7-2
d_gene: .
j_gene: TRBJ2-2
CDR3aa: CASSSRAGELFF
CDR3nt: TGTGCCAGCAGCTCCCGTGCCGGGGAGCTGTTTTTT